The entry that follows covers one T cell receptor beta chain sequence. Its matching antigen is unknown. Input per TCR library consisted of about 3.5 ug of total RNA. The template-switching step introduced UMIs that carried a 6-nucleotide sample barcode. TCRdb reprocessed the 5' RACE reads, with one entry per CDR3 protein and no DNA. The sample has 400,000 to 500,000 distinct CDR3 sequences. This sample is part of a study of monozygotic twins with inflammatory bowel disease. Findings and limits, study-wide: Fewer shared clonotypes with others were found in IBD patients than in healthy twins, especially with disease activity. On the inverse Simpson index, IBD patients scored lower for TCRbeta diversity than healthy co-twins.

The sequence derives from a human donor with ulcerative colitis or Crohn's disease, or a healthy co-twin of an affected twin (not recorded which). Sequences were obtained from blood.

The CDR3 sequence is CASSEAFMDEKLFF. The V gene is TRBV2, the J gene TRBJ1-4. From germline, CDR1 is SNHLY and CDR2 FYNNEI. The CDR3 contains 14 residues.